Presented here are 30 T cell receptor beta chains from one specimen sequenced in a study of TIL therapy for anti-PD-1-resistant metastatic lung cancer. Sequencing used immunoSEQ v3. Data came from immunoSEQ multiplex PCR; TCRdb stores just in-frame clones and leaves some out. The sample gives roughly 92,000 clones, about three fifths of which show up once; approximately 11% is in the top ten. Regarding time point: pre-treatment sample, taken before nivolumab and TIL therapy. Pleural nodules or supraclavicular lymph nodes made up most of the excised metastases sampled. Sequencing used tumor tissue, obtained at baseline. These receptors came from a person aged 25-79 years with non-small cell lung cancer.

The rearrangement joins TRBV5-4 to TRBJ2-1, with D maybe TRBD2 (6 bases). This CDR3 is 14 amino acids long. In germline, CDR1 is SGHNT, CDR2 YYREEE (reference sequence). Deletions cut 2 bases from V and 5 bases from J, with 11 bases between. This CDR3 reads CASSLTTRDNEQFF. The CDR3 coding sequence is TGTGCCAGCAGCTTAACGACTAGAGACAATGAGCAGTTCTTC.

The V call is TRBV19, the J call TRBJ2-1; TRBD2 matches at 7 bases. After removal of 6 bases from V and 7 bases from J, the junction contained 12 bases not matched to a gene. CDR3 length equals 15 residues. Germline V gene sequence: CDR1 LNHDA, CDR2 SQIVND (reference sequence). Here the CDR3 DNA reads TGTGCCAGTAGGGTCAAGACTAACGGGAGGAATGAGCAGTTCTTC. It is translated as CASRVKTNGRNEQFF.

The CDR3 coding sequence is TGTGCCACCAGCAGATTTTGGGGGAGTAATCAGCCCCAGCATTTT. Protein: CATSRFWGSNQPQHF. V usage is TRBV15 and J usage is TRBJ1-5; maybe TRBD1 (5 bases). The germline V gene encodes CDR1 LNHNV and CDR2 YYDKDF (reference sequence). V gave up 2 bases and J gave up 4 bases, with 12 bases separating them. CDR3 length: 15 amino acids.

The table lists this clone with a few counts. V is TRBV28 and J is TRBJ2-4; 7 bases are a match to TRBD1. The V gene end was trimmed by 5 bases and the J gene end by 1 base; junction bases not matched to a gene: 11. The CDR3 sequence is 17 residues long. Germline V lookup: CDR1 MDHEN, CDR2 SYDVKM. The CDR3 nucleotides read TGTGCCAGCAGTGCCTACAGGGGAGTGATTGCCAAAAACATTCAGTACTTC. Translated: CASSAYRGVIAKNIQYF.

J is TRBJ1-1 and V is TRBV18; TRBD1 matches at 9 bases. J lost 7 bases, V lost 3 bases, and 15 bases had no gene match. The CDR3 length is 17 residues. Germline V gene data show CDR1 as KGHSH and CDR2 as LQKENI. The CDR3 protein is CASSPTGTGPTSSEAFF. DNA for the CDR3: TGTGCCAGCTCACCTACCGGGACAGGGCCTACGTCAAGTGAAGCTTTCTTT.

The chain couples TRBV6-2 or TRBV6-3 to TRBJ2-5; TRBD2 matches at 8 bases. The germline gives CDR1 MNHEY, CDR2 SVGEGT. V was clipped by 0 bases and J by 5 bases; unmatched bases: 14. CDR3 length: 18 amino acids. CDR3 sequence reads: CASSYSSPGLEGWETQYF. The CDR3 DNA reads as TGTGCCAGCAGTTACTCGTCCCCGGGACTAGAAGGATGGGAGACCCAGTACTTC.

V usage is TRBV10-3 and J usage is TRBJ2-5, with a possible D match to TRBD1 (6 bases). Germline CDR1 reads ENHRY; CDR2 reads SYGVKD. CDR3 length: 14 amino acids. V was shortened by 5 bases and J by 5 bases, with 15 bases between the two germline ends. The CDR3: CAISLVGGAETQYF. Written as DNA, the CDR3 is TGTGCCATCAGTTTGGTTGGGGGCGCGGAGACCCAGTACTTC.

V and J are TRBV5-5 and TRBJ1-3; unclear D gene. Trimming left V 2 bases short and J 0 bases short, with 9 bases between. Germline V gives CDR1 SGHKS, CDR2 YYEKEE (reference sequence). The CDR3 loop spans 15 amino acids. The CDR3 region is CASSFPGSSGNTIYF. The CDR3 DNA reads TGTGCCAGCAGCTTCCCGGGGAGCTCTGGAAACACCATATATTTT.

The genes are TRBV7-2 and TRBJ1-5, with D possibly TRBD1 on 6 matching bases. Germline-derived CDR1 and CDR2 are SGHTA and FQGNSA. There are 14 residues in the CDR3. V was pared by 1 base and J by 6 bases, with 10 bases between. Here the CDR3 DNA reads TGTGCCAGCAGCTTAGGGGGGGCGGGTCAGCCCCAGCATTTT. This codes for CASSLGGAGQPQHF.

This chain joins TRBV6-6 and TRBJ1-5; perhaps TRBD1 as D (5 bases). Looked up from germline, CDR1 is MNHNY and CDR2 is SVGAGI (reference sequence). The CDR3 loop spans 16 amino acids. Between the trimmed V and J ends, which lost 0 bases and 4 bases, there was a span of 13 bases. This CDR3 is CASSYSTQGLNQPQHF. In nucleotides, the CDR3 is TGTGCCAGCAGTTACTCGACCCAGGGCCTAAATCAGCCCCAGCATTTT.

This clone was seen just once. The rearrangement uses TRBV7-9 and TRBJ2-7, with 9 bases aligning to TRBD1. V lost 5 bases to trimming and J lost 4 bases; unmatched junction nucleotides: 6. CDR1 SEHNR and CDR2 FQNEAQ come from the germline V gene (reference sequence). The CDR3 is made up of 14 amino acids. The CDR3 DNA reads TGTGCCAGCAGCCGGGACAGGGCTAATTACGAGCAGTACTTC. Protein product: CASSRDRANYEQYF.

V gene TRBV5-1 combines with J gene TRBJ2-1; 10 nucleotides line up with TRBD2. There are 16 residues in the CDR3. V lost 0 bases and J lost 4; bases outside the gene matches: 4. Germline loops: CDR1 SGHRS, CDR2 YFSETQ. The CDR3 region is CASSLELAGNYNEQFF. For the CDR3, the DNA is TGCGCCAGCAGCTTGGAACTAGCGGGAAATTACAATGAGCAGTTCTTC.

The genes are TRBV3-1 (or the pseudogene TRBV3-2) and TRBJ1-3; no firm D call. Germline V gene sequence: CDR1 LGHDT, CDR2 YNNKEL (reference sequence). With 6 bases removed from V and 0 bases from J, the gap between germline ends came to 12 bases. This CDR3 region has 15 residues. The CDR3: CASRAGRSSGNTIYF. CDR3 in DNA: TGTGCCAGCAGGGCCGGACGGAGCTCTGGAAACACCATATATTTT.

The chain is built from TRBV6-5 and TRBJ2-7; TRBD2 is a possible D gene (5 bases). V was trimmed by 4 bases and J by 0 bases, leaving 13 bases between them. Germline V gives CDR1 MNHEY, CDR2 SVGAGI. The CDR3 has 15 residues. CDR3 in amino acids: CASSLQRQSSYEQYF. In DNA, the CDR3 is TGTGCCAGCAGTTTGCAGCGGCAAAGCTCCTACGAGCAGTACTTC.

The DNA of the CDR3 is TGTGCCAGCAGCGTCGAGCGGGGGTGGGCCGGGGAGCTGTTTTTT. Its translation: CASSVERGWAGELFF. The genes are TRBV9 and TRBJ2-2; the match to TRBD2 covers 8 bases. Germline CDR1 reads SGDLS; CDR2 reads YYNGEE. Trimming at V came to 2 bases and at J to 6 bases, leaving 6 bases not matched to a gene. This CDR3 is built from 15 residues.

The DNA of the CDR3 is TGTGCCAGCAGCTTGGATGTCGCTAGCGTGTTCAATGAGCAGTTCTTC. Residues: CASSLDVASVFNEQFF. This chain uses TRBV7-2 with TRBJ2-1; TRBD2 is a possible D gene (6 bases). The V end lost 3 bases, the J end lost 6 bases, and 18 bases lay between the germline ends. The germline V gene encodes CDR1 SGHTA and CDR2 FQGNSA. This CDR3 is 16 amino acids long.

This clone was counted only a few times. The rearrangement links TRBV30 to TRBJ1-5; TRBD1 aligns across 7 bases. Trimming removed 3 bases from V and 1 base from J; junction bases left unmatched: 0. The CDR3 has 13 amino acids. In germline, CDR1 is GTSNPN, CDR2 SVGIG (reference sequence). The CDR3: CAWRGQSNQPQHF. The CDR3 DNA follows: TGTGCCTGGAGGGGACAGAGCAATCAGCCCCAGCATTTT. The full variable domain, completed using reference TRBV30 and TRBJ1-5, is SQTIHQWPATLVQPVGSPLSLECTVEGTSNPNLYWYRQAAGRGLQLLFYSVGIGQISSEVPQNLSASRPQDRQFILSSKKLLLSDSGFYLCAWRGQSNQPQHFGDGTRLSIL.

The V gene is TRBV30, the J gene TRBJ2-5; no definite D call. Germline CDR1 is GTSNPN and CDR2 is SVGIG (reference sequence). There are 15 residues in the CDR3. Trimming took off 4 bases at V and 3 bases at J, with 18 bases between the two ends. CDR3 in amino acids: CAWKGLGNTKETQYF. The CDR3 region has the DNA TGTGCCTGGAAGGGTTTGGGCAATACTAAAGAGACCCAGTACTTC.

This clone was picked up a small number of times. V is TRBV5-1 and J is TRBJ1-1; TRBD1 might be the D (6 bases). V was cut by 6 bases and J by 0 bases, with 12 bases left in between. The CDR3 is 14 residues long. Germline lookup yields CDR1 SGHRS and CDR2 YFSETQ. CDR3 loop: CASTRGDMNTEAFF. The CDR3 DNA is TGCGCCAGCACCCGGGGGGACATGAACACTGAAGCTTTCTTT. Drawing the rest from reference TRBV5-1 and TRBJ1-1, the complete variable domain is KAGVTQTPRYLIKTRGQQVTLSCSPISGHRSVSWYQQTPGQGLQFLFEYFSETQRNKGNFPGRFSGRQFSNSRSEMNVSTLELGDSALYLCASTRGDMNTEAFFGQGTRLTVV.

The CDR3 loop reads CASSPPGGQTDTQYF. The DNA of the CDR3 is TGCGCCAGCAGCCCCCCCGGGGGACAGACAGATACGCAGTATTTT. The chain recombines TRBV4-1 with TRBJ2-3; perhaps TRBD1 as D (7 bases). Trimming stripped 4 bases from V and 3 bases from J, with 14 bases between. CDR3 length: 15 amino acids. Germline CDR1 and CDR2: MGHRA and YSYEKL.

The rearrangement uses TRBV30 and TRBJ2-1, with 9 bases identical to TRBD2. V lost 5 bases to trimming and J lost 6 bases; unmatched junction nucleotides: 11. There are 15 residues in the CDR3. Per the germline V gene, CDR1 is GTSNPN and CDR2 is SVGIG (reference sequence). CDR3 in amino acids: CAWAGGGAELNEQFF. The DNA for the CDR3 is TGTGCCTGGGCGGGGGGGGGAGCGGAACTCAATGAGCAGTTCTTC.

This clone was detected only a few times. This rearrangement joins TRBV3-1 (or the pseudogene TRBV3-2) to TRBJ2-1; D gene ambiguous. The CDR3 covers 14 residues. CDR1 is LGHDT, CDR2 YNNKEL, per germline (reference sequence). V was shortened by 4 bases and J by 12 bases, with 19 bases between the two germline ends. Written as DNA, the CDR3 is TGTGCCAGCAGCCCCTTTCTCGGAGTAACTTGGCAGTTCTTC. Translated, it gives CASSPFLGVTWQFF.

The chain combines TRBV30 with TRBJ1-2, with 10 bases identical to TRBD1. Germline loops: CDR1 GTSNPN, CDR2 SVGIG (reference sequence). The CDR3 sequence is 14 residues long. Trimming at V came to 4 bases and at J to 6 bases, leaving 8 bases not matched to a gene. CDR3 amino acids: CAWTFGQGGDGYTF. Written as DNA, the CDR3 is TGTGCCTGGACTTTCGGACAGGGGGGTGATGGCTACACCTTC. Drawing the rest from reference TRBV30 and TRBJ1-2, the complete variable domain is SQTIHQWPATLVQPVGSPLSLECTVEGTSNPNLYWYRQAAGRGLQLLFYSVGIGQISSEVPQNLSASRPQDRQFILSSKKLLLSDSGFYLCAWTFGQGGDGYTFGSGTRLTVV.

This sequence joins TRBV7-9 and TRBJ1-2, with 8 bases aligning to TRBD1. Per the germline V gene, CDR1 is SEHNR and CDR2 is FQNEAQ (reference sequence). CDR3 length equals 13 residues. Trimming at V came to 6 bases and at J to 4 bases, leaving 4 bases not matched to a gene. The CDR3 DNA reads TGTGCCAGCAGTTCGGGACAGGTCTATGGCTACACCTTC. Encoded protein: CASSSGQVYGYTF.

The gene calls are TRBV19 and TRBJ1-4, with a tentative D call TRBD1 (5 bases). CDR1 LNHDA and CDR2 SQIVND come from the germline V gene (reference sequence). CDR3 length equals 14 residues. V shed 4 bases and J shed 8 bases, with 14 bases lying between them. Written as DNA, the CDR3 is TGTGCCAGTAGTAATCGGCAGGGCGGAGAAAAACTGTTTTTT. Translated, it gives CASSNRQGGEKLFF.

This rearrangement joins TRBV20-1 to TRBJ2-3, with 7 bases lining up with TRBD2. The CDR3 consists of 11 residues. V lost 6 bases to trimming and J lost 9 bases; unmatched junction nucleotides: 6. The germline gives CDR1 DFQATT, CDR2 SNEGSKA (reference sequence). CDR3 protein: CSARGSGTQYF. CDR3 nucleotide sequence: TGCAGTGCGCGGGGGTCAGGCACGCAGTATTTT.

The rearrangement uses TRBV7-7 and TRBJ2-7; 9 bases align to TRBD1. With 5 bases clipped from V and 7 bases from J, the junction kept 15 bases outside the gene matches. The CDR3 is made up of 16 amino acids. Germline values: CDR1 SSHAT, CDR2 FNYEAQ (reference sequence). The CDR3 loop is CASSRTGGVTPSEQYF. In DNA, the CDR3 is TGTGCCAGCAGCCGAACAGGGGGCGTCACCCCGAGTGAGCAGTACTTC.

This clone was picked up a small number of times. The chain employs TRBV5-1 and TRBJ2-1, with D perhaps matching TRBD2 (6 bases). Germline V gene lookup returns CDR1 SGHRS and CDR2 YFSETQ. The CDR3 consists of 15 residues. The V end lost 0 bases, the J end lost 3 bases, and 10 bases lay between the germline ends. For the CDR3, the DNA is TGCGCCAGCAGCTTGGTGGGGGGACTCTACAATGAGCAGTTCTTC. Protein sequence: CASSLVGGLYNEQFF.

The chain employs TRBV18 and TRBJ2-5; 7 positions match TRBD1. Per germline, CDR1 KGHSH and CDR2 LQKENI. This CDR3 contains 15 residues. With 3 bases clipped from V and 5 bases from J, the junction kept 9 bases outside the gene matches. CDR3 region: CASSPRQGLGETQYF. CDR3 DNA: TGTGCCAGCTCACCCCGACAGGGCCTCGGGGAGACCCAGTACTTC.

The V gene is TRBV19, the J gene TRBJ2-1; no clear D. Germline lookup yields CDR1 LNHDA and CDR2 SQIVND (reference sequence). This CDR3 has 13 residues. The ends were cut back, 3 bases at V and 4 bases at J, with 7 bases in the middle. CDR3 loop: CASSMGFYNEQFF. The CDR3 region has the DNA TGTGCCAGTAGTATGGGATTTTACAATGAGCAGTTCTTC. The full variable domain, in which reference TRBV19 and TRBJ2-1 provide the parts outside the CDR3, is DGGITQSPKYLFRKEGQNVTLSCEQNLNHDAMYWYRQDPGQGLRLIYYSQIVNDFQKGDIAEGYSVSREKKESFPLTVTSAQKNPTAFYLCASSMGFYNEQFFGPGTRLTVL.